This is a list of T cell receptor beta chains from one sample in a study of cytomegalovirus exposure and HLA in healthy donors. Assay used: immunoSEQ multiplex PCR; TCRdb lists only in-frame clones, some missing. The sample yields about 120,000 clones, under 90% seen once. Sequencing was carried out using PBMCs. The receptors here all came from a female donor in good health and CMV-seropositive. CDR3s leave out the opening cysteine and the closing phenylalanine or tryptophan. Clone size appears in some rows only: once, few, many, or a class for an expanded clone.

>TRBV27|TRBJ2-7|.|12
ASSLGRSSYEQY
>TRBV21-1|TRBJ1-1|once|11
ASSPVGIGRAF
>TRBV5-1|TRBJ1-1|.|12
ASSSARENTEAF
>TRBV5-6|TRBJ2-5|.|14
ASGSGGKGRQETQY
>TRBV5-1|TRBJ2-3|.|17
ASSLINQGLAGATDTQY
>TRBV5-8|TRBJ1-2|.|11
ASSLAVFYGYT
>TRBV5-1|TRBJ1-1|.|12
ASSLVGTDTEAF
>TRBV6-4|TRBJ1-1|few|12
ARDSGAMNTEAF
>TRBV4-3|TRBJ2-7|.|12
ASSQGLAGVEQY
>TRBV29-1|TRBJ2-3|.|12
SVGAGGRTDTQY
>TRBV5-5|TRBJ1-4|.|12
ASSLGTGGEKLF
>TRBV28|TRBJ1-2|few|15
ASFGSVTEGGDYGYT
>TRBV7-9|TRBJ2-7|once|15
ASSSRYDAGTVYEQY
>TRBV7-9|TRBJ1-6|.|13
ASSTYQGYNSPLH
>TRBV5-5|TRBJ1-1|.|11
ASSPRENTEAF
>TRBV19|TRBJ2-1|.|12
ASTQGRGYNEQF
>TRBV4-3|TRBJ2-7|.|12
ASSQGLGSYEQY
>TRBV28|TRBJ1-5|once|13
ASSFNDNYYQPQH
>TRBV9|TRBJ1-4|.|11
ASSVTGNEKLF
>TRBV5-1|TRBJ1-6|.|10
ASWEGDSPLH
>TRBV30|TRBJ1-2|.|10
AWSGPGGRYT
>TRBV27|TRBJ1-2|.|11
ASSFRGGYGYT
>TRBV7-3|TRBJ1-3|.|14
ASSTPGQGSGNTIY
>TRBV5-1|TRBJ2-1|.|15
ASSSSYSGGSYNEQF
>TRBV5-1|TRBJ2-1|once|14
ASSLDSPAGYNEQF
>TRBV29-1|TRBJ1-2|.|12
SVALQGNSYGYT
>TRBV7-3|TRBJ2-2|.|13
ASSARGWGDGELF
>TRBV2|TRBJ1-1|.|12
ASSEATVAGPAF
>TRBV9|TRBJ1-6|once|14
ASSVTGTGVNSPLH
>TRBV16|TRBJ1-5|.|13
ASSPASAGNQPQH
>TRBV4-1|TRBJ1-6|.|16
ASSQSLGGGTYNSPLH
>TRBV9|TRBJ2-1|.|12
ASSVGGGLEEQF
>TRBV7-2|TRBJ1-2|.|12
ASSSGQGNYGYT
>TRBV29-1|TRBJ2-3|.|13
SVKVTGSGTDTQY
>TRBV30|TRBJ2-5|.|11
AWSGADQETQY
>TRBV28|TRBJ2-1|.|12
ASSPGQGPNEQF